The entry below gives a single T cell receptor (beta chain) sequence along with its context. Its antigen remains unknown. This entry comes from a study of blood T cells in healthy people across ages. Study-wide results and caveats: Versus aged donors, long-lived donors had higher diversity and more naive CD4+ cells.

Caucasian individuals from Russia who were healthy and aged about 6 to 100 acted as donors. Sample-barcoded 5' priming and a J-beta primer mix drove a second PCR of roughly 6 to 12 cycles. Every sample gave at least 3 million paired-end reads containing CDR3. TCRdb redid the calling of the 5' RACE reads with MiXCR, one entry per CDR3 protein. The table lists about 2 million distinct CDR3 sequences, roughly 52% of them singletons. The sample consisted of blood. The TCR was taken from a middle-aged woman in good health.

The CDR3 region is CSGTGGDQPQHF. The CDR3 DNA sequence: TGCAGTGGCACAGGGGGCGATCAGCCCCAGCATTTT. V usage is TRBV20-1 and J usage is TRBJ1-5; 9 nucleotides match TRBD1. CDR3 length: 12 amino acids. Germline loops: CDR1 DFQATT, CDR2 SNEGSKA (reference sequence). Losses at the gene ends were 7 bases for V and 5 bases for J; bases not matched to a gene: 3.